A selection of T cell receptor beta chains follows, all from one sample in a study of STAT5B mutations in CD4+ large granular lymphocyte leukemia. Profiling relied on immunoSEQ multiplex PCR, and the TCRdb table lists in-frame clones only, not all of them. This sample has about 24,000 clones, with 78% found just once. Sequencing was done on a sample of CD4+ T cells from blood buffy coats. The receptors stem from a human donor in good health. The CDR3 runs from the conserved cysteine through the conserved F or W. D genes are given only for firm matches. Size tells how often a clone was seen (once, few, many) or the class of an expanded clone, and some rows leave it out.

cdr3_nt: TGTGCCAGCAGTTTATCGGGGACAGGATCCTACGAGCAGTACTTC
cdr3_aa: CASSLSGTGSYEQYF
clone_size: .
v_call: TRBV27
d_call: TRBD1
j_call: TRBJ2-7

cdr3_nt: TGTGCCAGCACCACCCCGGGACTAGCTCACAATGAGCAGTTCTTC
cdr3_aa: CASTTPGLAHNEQFF
clone_size: .
v_call: TRBV6-5
d_call: TRBD2
j_call: TRBJ2-1

cdr3_nt: TGTGCCAGCTCACCCCTGGCCGACAATGAGCAGTTCTTC
cdr3_aa: CASSPLADNEQFF
clone_size: .
v_call: TRBV18
d_call: .
j_call: TRBJ2-1

cdr3_nt: TGTGCCAGCAGCTTAACGAGCGGGACTTACACCGGGGAGCTGTTTTTT
cdr3_aa: CASSLTSGTYTGELFF
clone_size: .
v_call: TRBV7-3
d_call: TRBD2
j_call: TRBJ2-2

cdr3_nt: TGTGCCAGCAGTACAGGGATGAATTCACCCCTCCACTTT
cdr3_aa: CASSTGMNSPLHF
clone_size: .
v_call: TRBV27
d_call: .
j_call: TRBJ1-6

cdr3_nt: TGTGCCAGTGGCCTAACAGATACGCAGTATTTT
cdr3_aa: CASGLTDTQYF
clone_size: .
v_call: TRBV19
d_call: .
j_call: TRBJ2-3

cdr3_nt: TGTGCCAGCAGCTTGGGGGGTTTCTCTGGAAACACCATATATTTT
cdr3_aa: CASSLGGFSGNTIYF
clone_size: .
v_call: TRBV5-4
d_call: .
j_call: TRBJ1-3

cdr3_nt: TGTGCCAGCAGCGCAAACAGGGGGCGGAACACTGAAGCTTTCTTT
cdr3_aa: CASSANRGRNTEAFF
clone_size: .
v_call: TRBV9
d_call: TRBD1
j_call: TRBJ1-1

cdr3_nt: TGTGCCTGGAGCTCACAAGAGACCCAGTACTTC
cdr3_aa: CAWSSQETQYF
clone_size: .
v_call: TRBV30
d_call: .
j_call: TRBJ2-5

cdr3_nt: TGTGCCAGCAGTAAGGACTACGGGGAGCTGTTTTTT
cdr3_aa: CASSKDYGELFF
clone_size: .
v_call: TRBV2
d_call: .
j_call: TRBJ2-2

cdr3_nt: TGCGCCAGCAGCCATCCCGGACAGGGGATCGACTATGGCTACACCTTC
cdr3_aa: CASSHPGQGIDYGYTF
clone_size: .
v_call: TRBV4-1
d_call: TRBD1
j_call: TRBJ1-2

cdr3_nt: TGTGCCAGCAGTCTCGGGGGACAACCCTATGGCTACACCTTC
cdr3_aa: CASSLGGQPYGYTF
clone_size: .
v_call: TRBV27
d_call: .
j_call: TRBJ1-2

cdr3_nt: TGTGCCACCACGGGGACAGGGCCCTACGAGCAGTACTTC
cdr3_aa: CATTGTGPYEQYF
clone_size: .
v_call: TRBV28
d_call: TRBD1
j_call: TRBJ2-7

cdr3_nt: TGTGCCAGCAGCCCCACTAGCGGGGGGGCACATGAGCAGTTCTTC
cdr3_aa: CASSPTSGGAHEQFF
clone_size: .
v_call: TRBV6-6
d_call: TRBD2
j_call: TRBJ2-1

cdr3_nt: TGTGCCAGCAGATTCGCCGCGGGCGAGCAGTACTTC
cdr3_aa: CASRFAAGEQYF
clone_size: .
v_call: TRBV6-5
d_call: .
j_call: TRBJ2-7

cdr3_nt: TGCGCCAGCAGCTTGGATTGGCGGAATGAGCAGTTCTTC
cdr3_aa: CASSLDWRNEQFF
clone_size: .
v_call: TRBV5-1
d_call: .
j_call: TRBJ2-1

cdr3_nt: TGTGCCAGCAGTGAAGCACGCGGAACTGAAGCTTTCTTT
cdr3_aa: CASSEARGTEAFF
clone_size: few
v_call: TRBV6-1
d_call: .
j_call: TRBJ1-1

cdr3_nt: TGTGCCTGGAGAGATCGAAACTATGGCTACACCTTC
cdr3_aa: CAWRDRNYGYTF
clone_size: .
v_call: TRBV30
d_call: .
j_call: TRBJ1-2

cdr3_nt: TGTGCCAGCGCCCGGGATAGCGGGACCGAGACCCAGTACTTC
cdr3_aa: CASARDSGTETQYF
clone_size: .
v_call: TRBV27
d_call: TRBD2
j_call: TRBJ2-5

cdr3_nt: TGTGCCAGCAGCGTAGCTCCAGTACGATCCTACGAGCAGTACTTC
cdr3_aa: CASSVAPVRSYEQYF
clone_size: once
v_call: TRBV9
d_call: .
j_call: TRBJ2-7

cdr3_nt: TGTGCCAGCAGTTACCGGGTTAATCAGCCCCAGCATTTT
cdr3_aa: CASSYRVNQPQHF
clone_size: .
v_call: TRBV6-6
d_call: .
j_call: TRBJ1-5

cdr3_nt: TGTGCCAGCAGCTTAGGACAGGGTTTCTCCGGGGAGCTGTTTTTT
cdr3_aa: CASSLGQGFSGELFF
clone_size: .
v_call: TRBV11-1
d_call: TRBD1
j_call: TRBJ2-2

cdr3_nt: TGTGCCAGCAGAAAACAGGGTGGGCTCGCTGAAGCTTTCTTT
cdr3_aa: CASRKQGGLAEAFF
clone_size: few
v_call: TRBV6-5
d_call: .
j_call: TRBJ1-1

cdr3_nt: TGTGCCAGCAGTCCCCCGGGGGCGAACACTGAAGCTTTCTTT
cdr3_aa: CASSPPGANTEAFF
clone_size: .
v_call: TRBV28
d_call: .
j_call: TRBJ1-1

cdr3_nt: TGCGCCAGCAGCCCTAGCGGGGGGGCAAAACTCACAGATACGCAGTATTTT
cdr3_aa: CASSPSGGAKLTDTQYF
clone_size: .
v_call: TRBV4-1
d_call: TRBD2
j_call: TRBJ2-3

cdr3_nt: TGTGCCAGCAGCTTCTTTGGGGCAGGGGGGAATCAGCCCCAGCATTTT
cdr3_aa: CASSFFGAGGNQPQHF
clone_size: .
v_call: TRBV5-6
d_call: TRBD1
j_call: TRBJ1-5

cdr3_nt: TGTGCCAGCAGCCAATATAGCAGGAGCTCCTATAATTCACCCCTCCACTTT
cdr3_aa: CASSQYSRSSYNSPLHF
clone_size: .
v_call: TRBV14
d_call: .
j_call: TRBJ1-6

cdr3_nt: TGTGCCAGCAGCCCCCCCGGGGGAGGTACGCAGTATTTT
cdr3_aa: CASSPPGGGTQYF
clone_size: .
v_call: TRBV7-3
d_call: .
j_call: TRBJ2-3

cdr3_nt: TGTGCCAGCAGAAGGACTAGCGGAGAGACCCAGTACTTC
cdr3_aa: CASRRTSGETQYF
clone_size: few
v_call: TRBV2
d_call: TRBD2
j_call: TRBJ2-5

cdr3_nt: TGTGCCAGCAGCTTTCGAAAGTCACCCCTCCACTTT
cdr3_aa: CASSFRKSPLHF
clone_size: .
v_call: TRBV5-8
d_call: .
j_call: TRBJ1-6

cdr3_nt: TGTGCCAGCAGCCTCACAAGGGGGAGCGGAAATGAGCAGTTCTTC
cdr3_aa: CASSLTRGSGNEQFF
clone_size: .
v_call: TRBV6-6
d_call: .
j_call: TRBJ2-1

cdr3_nt: TGTGCCAGCAGCTCCTACAGGGTCGCAGGCAATGAGCAGTTCTTC
cdr3_aa: CASSSYRVAGNEQFF
clone_size: few
v_call: TRBV7-9
d_call: .
j_call: TRBJ2-1

cdr3_nt: TGTGCCAGCAGGGACAGCCCTTTCGAGGGCTATGGCTACACCTTC
cdr3_aa: CASRDSPFEGYGYTF
clone_size: .
v_call: TRBV6-5
d_call: .
j_call: TRBJ1-2

cdr3_nt: TGTGCCAGCAACCTACAGGGCGGGTCAACTGAAGCTTTCTTT
cdr3_aa: CASNLQGGSTEAFF
clone_size: .
v_call: TRBV2
d_call: .
j_call: TRBJ1-1

cdr3_nt: TGCGCCAGCAGTCGCGACTGGGACTACGAGCAGTACTTC
cdr3_aa: CASSRDWDYEQYF
clone_size: .
v_call: TRBV4-1
d_call: .
j_call: TRBJ2-7

cdr3_nt: TGCAGCGTCCTGACAGGGTTTGGAAACACCATATATTTT
cdr3_aa: CSVLTGFGNTIYF
clone_size: .
v_call: TRBV29-1
d_call: TRBD1
j_call: TRBJ1-3

cdr3_nt: TGTGCCTACAGTGGGGACAACACTGAAGCTTTCTTT
cdr3_aa: CAYSGDNTEAFF
clone_size: few
v_call: TRBV30
d_call: .
j_call: TRBJ1-1

cdr3_nt: TGTGCCAGCAGCCCCCACGACAGGCCCTCTGGAAACACCATATATTTT
cdr3_aa: CASSPHDRPSGNTIYF
clone_size: .
v_call: TRBV9
d_call: .
j_call: TRBJ1-3

cdr3_nt: TGTGCCAGCAGAGGACTGAACTCCTACGAGCAGTACTTC
cdr3_aa: CASRGLNSYEQYF
clone_size: .
v_call: TRBV27
d_call: .
j_call: TRBJ2-7

cdr3_nt: TGTGCCAGCAGCCGAATTAGGGGGGCCCAGTCCTACGAGCAGTACTTC
cdr3_aa: CASSRIRGAQSYEQYF
clone_size: .
v_call: TRBV7-3
d_call: .
j_call: TRBJ2-7

cdr3_nt: TGTGCCAGCAGCTTAGTAGACACAGATACGCAGTATTTT
cdr3_aa: CASSLVDTDTQYF
clone_size: once
v_call: TRBV11-3
d_call: .
j_call: TRBJ2-3

cdr3_nt: TGCGCCAGCTGGGACAATGGCAATGAGCAGTTCTTC
cdr3_aa: CASWDNGNEQFF
clone_size: .
v_call: TRBV5-1
d_call: .
j_call: TRBJ2-1

cdr3_nt: TGTGCCAGCAGCGTTGAGAGTACCAGGAGGGAGCTGTTTTTT
cdr3_aa: CASSVESTRRELFF
clone_size: .
v_call: TRBV9
d_call: .
j_call: TRBJ2-2

cdr3_nt: TGTGCCAGCAGCCCTCTCTACGAGCAGTACTTC
cdr3_aa: CASSPLYEQYF
clone_size: .
v_call: TRBV2
d_call: .
j_call: TRBJ2-7

cdr3_nt: TGTGCCAGCAGCTTAAGAGCGGGGGCCTACGAGCAGTACTTC
cdr3_aa: CASSLRAGAYEQYF
clone_size: .
v_call: TRBV11-2
d_call: TRBD2
j_call: TRBJ2-7

cdr3_nt: TGTGCCAGCAGGGGGGCTAGCGGGAGGACCTCCTACAATGAGCAGTTCTTC
cdr3_aa: CASRGASGRTSYNEQFF
clone_size: .
v_call: TRBV7-8
d_call: TRBD2
j_call: TRBJ2-1

cdr3_nt: TGTGCCAGCAGTTACTACAGAACTGGGGCCAACGTCCTGACTTTC
cdr3_aa: CASSYYRTGANVLTF
clone_size: .
v_call: TRBV6-5
d_call: .
j_call: TRBJ2-6

cdr3_nt: TGTGCCAGCTCACCCTCGGACAGCTACAATGAGCAGTTCTTC
cdr3_aa: CASSPSDSYNEQFF
clone_size: .
v_call: TRBV18
d_call: .
j_call: TRBJ2-1

cdr3_nt: TGTGCCAGCAGTTCGGACTGGCGGACGAACACCGGGGAGCTGTTTTTT
cdr3_aa: CASSSDWRTNTGELFF
clone_size: .
v_call: TRBV6-4
d_call: .
j_call: TRBJ2-2

cdr3_nt: TGTGCCAGCAGCCTGGACAGGGCTGGAAAACTGTTTTTT
cdr3_aa: CASSLDRAGKLFF
clone_size: .
v_call: TRBV5-6
d_call: TRBD1
j_call: TRBJ1-4

cdr3_nt: TGTGCCAGCAGCTTACAGGGTGGGGTGAACACCGGGGAGCTGTTTTTT
cdr3_aa: CASSLQGGVNTGELFF
clone_size: .
v_call: TRBV7-6
d_call: .
j_call: TRBJ2-2

cdr3_nt: TGCGCCAGCAGCCTCAGTATTAACACTGAAGCTTTCTTT
cdr3_aa: CASSLSINTEAFF
clone_size: .
v_call: TRBV5-1
d_call: .
j_call: TRBJ1-1

cdr3_nt: TGCGCCAGCAGCTCTACAGGGCCCACTGAAGCTTTCTTT
cdr3_aa: CASSSTGPTEAFF
clone_size: few
v_call: TRBV5-1
d_call: .
j_call: TRBJ1-1

cdr3_nt: TGTGCCAGCAGTTCCATGGGGACGGATGAAAAACTGTTTTTT
cdr3_aa: CASSSMGTDEKLFF
clone_size: .
v_call: TRBV28
d_call: .
j_call: TRBJ1-4

cdr3_nt: TGTGCCAGCAGTTCTAGCGGGAGGGTCTACAATGAGCAGTTCTTC
cdr3_aa: CASSSSGRVYNEQFF
clone_size: once
v_call: TRBV28
d_call: TRBD2
j_call: TRBJ2-1

cdr3_nt: TGCGCCAGCAGCCAAGATAGCCAGACAGGGATCGGCTACACCTTC
cdr3_aa: CASSQDSQTGIGYTF
clone_size: .
v_call: TRBV4-3
d_call: TRBD1
j_call: TRBJ1-2

cdr3_nt: TGTGCCAGCAGCCAAGACAGGGTTCAGTACGAGCAGTACTTC
cdr3_aa: CASSQDRVQYEQYF
clone_size: .
v_call: TRBV7-8
d_call: TRBD1
j_call: TRBJ2-7

cdr3_nt: TGTGCCAGCAGCTTAGGGGCGCGTGGGGAGAATAAAGCTTTCTTT
cdr3_aa: CASSLGARGENKAFF
clone_size: .
v_call: TRBV7-8
d_call: .
j_call: TRBJ1-1

cdr3_nt: TGTGCCAGTACCCGTTTCAGCTTCCCCCAGAGTGAGAGTCAGCCCCAGCATTTT
cdr3_aa: CASTRFSFPQSESQPQHF
clone_size: .
v_call: TRBV19
d_call: .
j_call: TRBJ1-5